These 13 T cell receptor beta chains originate from one sample sequenced in a study of shared clonotypes between healthy human individuals. The assay was immunoSEQ multiplex PCR, and TCRdb's table has in-frame clones only and misses some. Among fewer than 600,000 clones listed, around 77% were seen once. Sequencing used PBMCs. The origin of the receptors is a middle-aged woman in good health. Some clones in this sample may be carry-over from other donors' samples.

The V call is TRBV7-8, the J call TRBJ2-7; 7 nucleotides agree with TRBD1. Trimming removed 4 bases from V and 6 bases from J; junction bases left unmatched: 9. This CDR3 has 14 amino acids. Germline V gives CDR1 SGHVS, CDR2 FQNEAQ. The CDR3 bases are TGTGCCAGCAGCTCCCGACAGGGAACTGGCGAGCAGTACTTC. Protein product: CASSSRQGTGEQYF.

This clone appeared a few times. This chain uses TRBV9 with TRBJ2-7; TRBD2 is a possible D gene (5 bases). Germline lookup yields CDR1 SGDLS and CDR2 YYNGEE. The ends were cut back, 3 bases at V and 1 base at J, with 5 bases in the middle. There are 12 residues in the CDR3. The CDR3 DNA sequence: TGTGCCAGCAGCGGGACTTCCTACGAGCAGTACTTC. This sequence encodes CASSGTSYEQYF.

This clone was detected only a few times. A much larger clone sits a single nucleotide away, making a read error possible. The chain couples TRBV2 to TRBJ2-1; 8 bases agree with TRBD2. Looked up from germline, CDR1 is SNHLY and CDR2 is FYNNEI. CDR3 length: 13 residues. V shed 8 bases, J shed 8 bases, and the junction held 8 bases outside the gene matches. The CDR3 loop is CASAWREAYEQFF. The CDR3 DNA reads TGTGCCAGCGCCTGGCGGGAGGCCTATGAGCAGTTCTTC.

This chain links TRBV6-5 with TRBJ2-1, with 9 bases lining up with TRBD1. Germline CDR1 and CDR2: MNHEY and SVGAGI. The trim removed 4 bases at V and 8 bases at J, leaving 6 bases unmatched. The CDR3 contains 14 residues. The chain's CDR3 is CASSSGQGGDEQFF. The CDR3, as DNA: TGTGCCAGCAGTTCGGGACAGGGAGGCGATGAGCAGTTCTTC.

The genes are TRBV5-1 and TRBJ2-1; possible D gene TRBD2, 6 bases. Germline V gene data show CDR1 as SGHRS and CDR2 as YFSETQ. V lost 4 bases to trimming and J lost 0 bases, with 14 bases between them. The CDR3 covers 16 residues. In DNA, the CDR3 is TGCGCCAGCAGCCCCGGAGGGCCTCTCTCCTACAATGAGCAGTTCTTC. Amino acid sequence: CASSPGGPLSYNEQFF.

The gene calls are TRBV5-1 and TRBJ2-1; D remains unclear. The CDR3 sequence is 13 residues long. Germline lookup yields CDR1 SGHRS and CDR2 YFSETQ. V lost 4 bases, J lost 6 bases, and 11 bases lay in between. CDR3: CASSARPRNEQFF. In DNA, the CDR3 is TGCGCCAGCAGCGCGCGGCCCCGCAATGAGCAGTTCTTC.

Turning to this clone: A far bigger clonotype differs at one base, so this is likely a read error. Other nucleotide sequences in the sample specify the same CDR3. V and J are TRBV9 and TRBJ1-5; possibly TRBD1 for D (6 bases). The CDR3 runs 13 residues. V lost 4 bases and J 2 bases, leaving 7 bases between the germline ends. Per the germline V gene, CDR1 is SGDLS and CDR2 is YYNGEE. The CDR3 DNA sequence: TGTGCCAGCAGCCCAGGGGGCAATCAGCCCCAGCATTTT. It encodes CASSPGGNQPQHF.

The V gene is TRBV18, the J gene TRBJ1-3, with a tentative D call TRBD1 (6 bases). Germline loops: CDR1 KGHSH, CDR2 LQKENI. CDR3 length equals 17 residues. The ends were cut back, 2 bases at V and 0 bases at J, with 14 bases in the middle. DNA for the CDR3: TGTGCCAGCTCACCATTTTCGACAGGTGACTCTGGAAACACCATATATTTT. This translates into CASSPFSTGDSGNTIYF.

This clone appeared many times. The chain joins TRBV11-2 to TRBJ2-7; no clear D. The V end was cut by 2 bases, the J end by 1 base, with 6 bases between. This CDR3 comprises 13 residues. Germline CDR1 SGHAT, CDR2 FQNNGV. CDR3 bases: TGTGCCAGCAGCTTAAACCCTTCCTACGAGCAGTACTTC. Protein sequence: CASSLNPSYEQYF.

Regarding this clone: Other DNA sequences within the sample encode an identical CDR3. The J gene is TRBJ2-7, the V gene TRBV27; tentative D call: TRBD2 (5 bases). V gave up 5 bases and J gave up 1 base, with 9 bases separating them. This CDR3 has 13 amino acids. Germline V lookup: CDR1 MNHEY, CDR2 SMNVEV (reference sequence). The CDR3 DNA follows: TGTGCCAGCAGTCCTCCGGGGTCCTACGAGCAGTACTTC. Residues: CASSPPGSYEQYF.

Remarks on this clone: Distinct nucleotide sequences in the sample also encode this CDR3. The chain couples TRBV6-5 to TRBJ2-7, with unresolved D. Germline V gene lookup returns CDR1 MNHEY and CDR2 SVGAGI. V was shortened by 2 bases and J by 7 bases, with 9 bases between the two germline ends. CDR3 size: 12 residues. The CDR3 loop is CASSYAGREQYF. The DNA for the CDR3 is TGTGCCAGCAGTTACGCAGGAAGGGAGCAGTACTTC.

In the case of this clone: Other nucleotide sequences from this sample produce the same CDR3. This chain links TRBV15 with TRBJ2-1; 11 nucleotides match TRBD1. The CDR3 is made up of 13 amino acids. Germline lookup yields CDR1 LNHNV and CDR2 YYDKDF (reference sequence). The J segment lost 9 bases and the V segment lost 3 bases, leaving 1 base of the junction unmatched. CDR3 loop: CATSRDRGREQFF. CDR3 DNA sequence: TGTGCCACCAGCAGGGACAGGGGGCGTGAGCAGTTCTTC.

As regards this clone: This likely traces to a read error, being one base from a far larger clone. This sequence joins TRBV28 and TRBJ1-6, with TRBD1 identical over 7 bases. Germline CDR1 reads MDHEN; CDR2 reads SYDVKM. With 10 bases clipped from V and 10 bases from J, the junction kept 16 bases outside the gene matches. The CDR3 sequence is 15 residues long. Written as DNA, the CDR3 is TGTGCCAACAGCCCACCGGGACAGCGTATCTCACCCCTCCACTTT. Protein product: CANSPPGQRISPLHF.